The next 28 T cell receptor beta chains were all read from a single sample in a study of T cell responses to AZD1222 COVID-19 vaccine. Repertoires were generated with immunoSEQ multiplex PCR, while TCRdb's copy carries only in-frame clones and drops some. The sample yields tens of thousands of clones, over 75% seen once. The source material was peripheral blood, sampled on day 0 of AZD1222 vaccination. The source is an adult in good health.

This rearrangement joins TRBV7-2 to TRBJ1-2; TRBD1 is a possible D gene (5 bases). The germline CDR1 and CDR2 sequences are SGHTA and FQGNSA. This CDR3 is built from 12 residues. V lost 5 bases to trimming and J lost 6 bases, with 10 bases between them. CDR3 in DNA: TGTGCCAGCAGCCCCGACAGAAATGGCTACACCTTC. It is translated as CASSPDRNGYTF.

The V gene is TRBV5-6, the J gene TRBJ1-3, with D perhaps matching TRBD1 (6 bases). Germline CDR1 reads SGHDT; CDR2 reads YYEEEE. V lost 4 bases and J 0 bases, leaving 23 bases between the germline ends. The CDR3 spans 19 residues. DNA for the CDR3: TGTGCCAGCAGCCCAACCGGGACACCGCTAAGGGACTCTGGAAACACCATATATTTT. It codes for CASSPTGTPLRDSGNTIYF.

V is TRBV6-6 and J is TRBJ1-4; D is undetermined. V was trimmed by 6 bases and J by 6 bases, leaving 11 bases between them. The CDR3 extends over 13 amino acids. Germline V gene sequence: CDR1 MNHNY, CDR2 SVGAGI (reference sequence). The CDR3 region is CASSLPGYEKLFF. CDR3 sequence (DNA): TGTGCCAGCAGCCTCCCAGGATATGAAAAACTGTTTTTT.

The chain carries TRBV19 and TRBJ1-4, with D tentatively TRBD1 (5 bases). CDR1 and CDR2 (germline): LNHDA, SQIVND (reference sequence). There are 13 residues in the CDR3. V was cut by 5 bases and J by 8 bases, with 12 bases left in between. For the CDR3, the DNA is TGTGCCAGTAGTTCAAGGGGAGGCGAAAAACTGTTTTTT. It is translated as CASSSRGGEKLFF.

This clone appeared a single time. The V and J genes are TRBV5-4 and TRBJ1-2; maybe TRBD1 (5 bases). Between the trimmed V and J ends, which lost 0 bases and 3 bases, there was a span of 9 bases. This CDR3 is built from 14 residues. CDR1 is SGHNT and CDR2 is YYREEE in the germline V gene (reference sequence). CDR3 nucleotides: TGTGCCAGCAGCTTGGTGGGGGTAGACTATGGCTACACCTTC. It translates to CASSLVGVDYGYTF.

The chain's CDR3 is CASSLSGYGYTF. As DNA, the CDR3 is TGTGCCAGCAGTTTATCAGGGTACGGCTACACCTTC. The V gene is TRBV27, the J gene TRBJ1-2; D unclear. The CDR3 covers 12 residues. Germline values: CDR1 MNHEY, CDR2 SMNVEV (reference sequence). Trimming cost V 0 bases and J 8 bases, with 7 bases left between them.

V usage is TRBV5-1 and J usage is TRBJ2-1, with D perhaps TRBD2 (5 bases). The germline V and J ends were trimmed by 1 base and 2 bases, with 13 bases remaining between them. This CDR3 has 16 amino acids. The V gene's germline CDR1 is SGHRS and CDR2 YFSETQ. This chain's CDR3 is CASSLSERQAYNEQFF. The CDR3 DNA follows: TGCGCCAGCAGCTTGTCGGAGCGGCAGGCCTACAATGAGCAGTTCTTC.

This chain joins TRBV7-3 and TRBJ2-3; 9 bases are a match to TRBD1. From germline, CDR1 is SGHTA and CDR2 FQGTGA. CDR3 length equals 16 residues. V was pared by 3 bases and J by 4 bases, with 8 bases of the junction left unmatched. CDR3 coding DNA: TGTGCCAGCAGCTTGGCCGGGACAGGGTTACCAGATACGCAGTATTTT. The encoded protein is CASSLAGTGLPDTQYF.

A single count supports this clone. This CDR3 is CASSALATGRNSPLHF. The CDR3 DNA follows: TGTGCCAGCAGTGCACTTGCAACCGGCCGGAATTCACCCCTCCACTTT. The chain links TRBV6-1 to TRBJ1-6; D gene uncertain. The CDR3 loop spans 16 amino acids. V was trimmed by 4 bases and J by 7 bases, leaving 17 bases between them. Germline lookup yields CDR1 MNHNS and CDR2 SASEGT.

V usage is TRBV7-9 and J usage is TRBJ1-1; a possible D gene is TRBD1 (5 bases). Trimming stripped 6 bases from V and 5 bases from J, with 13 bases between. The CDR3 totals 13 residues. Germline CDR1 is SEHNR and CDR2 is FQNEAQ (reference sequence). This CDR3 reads CASRTQGETEAFF. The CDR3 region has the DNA TGTGCCAGCAGAACACAAGGGGAGACTGAAGCTTTCTTT.

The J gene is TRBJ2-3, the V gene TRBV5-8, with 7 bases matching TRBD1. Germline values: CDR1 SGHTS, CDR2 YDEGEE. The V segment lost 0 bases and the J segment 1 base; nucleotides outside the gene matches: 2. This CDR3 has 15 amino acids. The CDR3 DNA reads TGTGCCAGCAGCTTGGGGGGGACAGGCACAGATACGCAGTATTTT. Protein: CASSLGGTGTDTQYF.

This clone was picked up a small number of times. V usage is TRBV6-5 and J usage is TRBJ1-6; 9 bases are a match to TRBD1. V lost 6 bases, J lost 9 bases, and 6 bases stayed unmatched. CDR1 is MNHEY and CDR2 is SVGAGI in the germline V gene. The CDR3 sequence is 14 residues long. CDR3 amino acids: CASRRRDRVSPLHF. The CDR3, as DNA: TGTGCCAGCAGGCGCCGGGACAGGGTTTCACCCCTCCACTTT.

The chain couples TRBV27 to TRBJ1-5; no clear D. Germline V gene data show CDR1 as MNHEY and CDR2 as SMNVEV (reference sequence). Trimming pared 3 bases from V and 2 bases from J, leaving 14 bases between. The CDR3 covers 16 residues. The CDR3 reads CASSFGSGQGNQPQHF. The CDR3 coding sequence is TGTGCCAGCAGTTTTGGTTCCGGGCAGGGCAATCAGCCCCAGCATTTT.

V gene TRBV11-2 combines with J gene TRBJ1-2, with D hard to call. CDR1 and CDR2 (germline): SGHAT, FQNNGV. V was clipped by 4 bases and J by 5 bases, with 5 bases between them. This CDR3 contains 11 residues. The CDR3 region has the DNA TGTGCCAGCAGCTCCTCGTATGGCTACACCTTC. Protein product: CASSSSYGYTF.

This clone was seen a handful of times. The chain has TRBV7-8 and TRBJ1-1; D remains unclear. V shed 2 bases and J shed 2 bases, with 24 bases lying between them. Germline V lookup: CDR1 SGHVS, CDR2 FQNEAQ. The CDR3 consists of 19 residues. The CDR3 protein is CASSLRKIGVQSVNTEAFF. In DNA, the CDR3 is TGTGCCAGCAGCTTACGCAAAATCGGGGTGCAGTCCGTAAACACTGAAGCTTTCTTT.

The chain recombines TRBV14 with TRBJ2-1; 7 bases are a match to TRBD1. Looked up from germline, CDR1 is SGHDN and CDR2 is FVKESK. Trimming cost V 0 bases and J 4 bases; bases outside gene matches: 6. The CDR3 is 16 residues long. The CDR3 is CASSQEKGARYNEQFF. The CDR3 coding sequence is TGTGCCAGCAGCCAAGAGAAGGGGGCGAGGTACAATGAGCAGTTCTTC.

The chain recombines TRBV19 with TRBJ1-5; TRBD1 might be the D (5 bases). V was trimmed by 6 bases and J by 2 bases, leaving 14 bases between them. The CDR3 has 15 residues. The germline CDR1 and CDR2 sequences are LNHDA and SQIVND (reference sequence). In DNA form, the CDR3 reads TGTGCCAGTAGCCAACCGGGGGACCGCAATCAGCCCCAGCATTTT. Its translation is CASSQPGDRNQPQHF.

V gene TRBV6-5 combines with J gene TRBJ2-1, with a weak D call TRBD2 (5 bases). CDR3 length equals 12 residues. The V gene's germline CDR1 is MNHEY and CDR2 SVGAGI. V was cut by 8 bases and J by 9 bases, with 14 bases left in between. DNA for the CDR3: TGTGCCAGCTCCGGGGTAATTGGTGAGCAGTTCTTC. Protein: CASSGVIGEQFF.

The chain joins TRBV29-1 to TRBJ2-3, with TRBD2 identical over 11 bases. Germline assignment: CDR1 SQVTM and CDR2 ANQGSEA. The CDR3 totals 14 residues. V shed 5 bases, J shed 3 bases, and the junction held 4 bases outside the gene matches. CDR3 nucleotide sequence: TGCAGCGTTCGACTAGCGGGGTTGACAGATACGCAGTATTTT. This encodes CSVRLAGLTDTQYF.

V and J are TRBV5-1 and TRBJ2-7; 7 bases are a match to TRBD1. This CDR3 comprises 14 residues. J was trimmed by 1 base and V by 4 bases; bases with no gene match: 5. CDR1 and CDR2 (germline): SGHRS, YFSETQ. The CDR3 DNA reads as TGCGCCAGCAGCCCCGACAGGGTATCCTACGAGCAGTACTTC. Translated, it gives CASSPDRVSYEQYF.

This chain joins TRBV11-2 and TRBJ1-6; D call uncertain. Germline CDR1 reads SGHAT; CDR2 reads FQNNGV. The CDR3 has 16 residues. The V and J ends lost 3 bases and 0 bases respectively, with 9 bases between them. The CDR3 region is CASSFTASSYNSPLHF. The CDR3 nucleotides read TGTGCCAGCAGCTTCACGGCGAGCTCCTATAATTCACCCCTCCACTTT. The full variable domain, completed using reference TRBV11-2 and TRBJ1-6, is EAGVAQSPRYKIIEKRQSVAFWCNPISGHATLYWYQQILGQGPKLLIQFQNNGVVDDSQLPKDRFSAERLKGVDSTLKIQPAKLEDSAVYLCASSFTASSYNSPLHFGNGTRLTVT.

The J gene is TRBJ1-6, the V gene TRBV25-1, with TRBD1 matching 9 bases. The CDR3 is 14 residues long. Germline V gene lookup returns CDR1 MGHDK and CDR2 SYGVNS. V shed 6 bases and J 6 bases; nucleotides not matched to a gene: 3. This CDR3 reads CASRGQGSNSPLHF. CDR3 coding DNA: TGTGCCAGCAGAGGACAGGGGAGTAATTCACCCCTCCACTTT.

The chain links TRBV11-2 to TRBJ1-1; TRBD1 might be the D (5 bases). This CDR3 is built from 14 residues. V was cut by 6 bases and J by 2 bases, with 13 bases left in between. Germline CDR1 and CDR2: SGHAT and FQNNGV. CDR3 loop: CASRPGTFNTEAFF. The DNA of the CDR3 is TGTGCCAGCAGACCCGGGACCTTTAACACTGAAGCTTTCTTT. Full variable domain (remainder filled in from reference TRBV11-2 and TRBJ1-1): EAGVAQSPRYKIIEKRQSVAFWCNPISGHATLYWYQQILGQGPKLLIQFQNNGVVDDSQLPKDRFSAERLKGVDSTLKIQPAKLEDSAVYLCASRPGTFNTEAFFGQGTRLTVV.

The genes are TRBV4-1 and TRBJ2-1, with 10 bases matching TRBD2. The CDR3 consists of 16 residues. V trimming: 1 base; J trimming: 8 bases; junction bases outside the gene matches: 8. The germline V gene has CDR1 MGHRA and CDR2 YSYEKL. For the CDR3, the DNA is TGCGCCAGCAGCCAAGTTGGTAGCGGGGGGAATCATGAGCAGTTCTTC. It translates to CASSQVGSGGNHEQFF.

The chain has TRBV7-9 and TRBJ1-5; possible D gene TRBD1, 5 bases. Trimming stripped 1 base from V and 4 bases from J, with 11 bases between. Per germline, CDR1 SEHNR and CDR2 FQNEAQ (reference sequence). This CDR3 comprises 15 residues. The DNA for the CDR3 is TGTGCCAGCAGCTTAGATGGGACCATAAATCAGCCCCAGCATTTT. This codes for CASSLDGTINQPQHF.

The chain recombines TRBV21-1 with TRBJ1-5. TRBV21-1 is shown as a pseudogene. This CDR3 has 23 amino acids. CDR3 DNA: TGTGCCAGCAGCAAAGCGTTATCTATACCTTCGGACGTATCCGACAAGAGCAATCAGCCCCAGCATTTT. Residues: CASSKALSIPSDVSDKSNQPQHF.

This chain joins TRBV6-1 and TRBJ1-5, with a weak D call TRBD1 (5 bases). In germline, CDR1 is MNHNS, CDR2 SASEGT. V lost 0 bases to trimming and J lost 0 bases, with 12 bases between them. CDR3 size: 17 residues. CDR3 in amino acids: CASSEARDHYSNQPQHF. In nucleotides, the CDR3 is TGTGCCAGCAGTGAAGCCAGGGACCATTATAGCAATCAGCCCCAGCATTTT.

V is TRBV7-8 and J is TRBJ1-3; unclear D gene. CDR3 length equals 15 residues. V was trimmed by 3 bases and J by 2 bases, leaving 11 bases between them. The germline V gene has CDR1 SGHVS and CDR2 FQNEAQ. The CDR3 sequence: CASSFGEVAGNTIYF. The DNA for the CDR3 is TGTGCCAGCAGCTTCGGGGAGGTCGCTGGAAACACCATATATTTT. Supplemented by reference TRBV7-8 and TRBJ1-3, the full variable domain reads GAGVSQSPRYKVAKRGQDVALRCDPISGHVSLFWYQQALGQGPEFLTYFQNEAQLDKSGLPSDRFFAERPEGSVSTLKIQRTQQEDSAVYLCASSFGEVAGNTIYFGEGSWLTVV.